This TCR beta chain comes out of a study of blood T cells in healthy people across ages. Together with a sample-barcoded 5' primer, a J-beta primer mix was included in a second PCR lasting about 7 to 11 cycles. The study obtained at least 3 million CDR3-containing paired-end reads from every sample. TCRdb re-called the 5' RACE reads through MiXCR, storing one row per CDR3 protein. This repertoire shows some 920,000 distinct CDR3 sequences, about 51% found once; its top ten account for 20% to 25%. Trimming left V 0 bases short and J 4 bases short, with 7 bases between. CDR3 length equals 13 residues. Germline-derived CDR1 and CDR2 are DFQATT and SNEGSKA (reference sequence).

The TCR sequence derives from a woman aged 60 to 75 in good health. The sample comprised blood. The chain joins TRBV20-1 to TRBJ2-1; D gene ambiguous. This CDR3 is CSARDPAYNEQFF. Here the CDR3 DNA reads TGCAGTGCTAGAGATCCGGCGTACAATGAGCAGTTCTTC.